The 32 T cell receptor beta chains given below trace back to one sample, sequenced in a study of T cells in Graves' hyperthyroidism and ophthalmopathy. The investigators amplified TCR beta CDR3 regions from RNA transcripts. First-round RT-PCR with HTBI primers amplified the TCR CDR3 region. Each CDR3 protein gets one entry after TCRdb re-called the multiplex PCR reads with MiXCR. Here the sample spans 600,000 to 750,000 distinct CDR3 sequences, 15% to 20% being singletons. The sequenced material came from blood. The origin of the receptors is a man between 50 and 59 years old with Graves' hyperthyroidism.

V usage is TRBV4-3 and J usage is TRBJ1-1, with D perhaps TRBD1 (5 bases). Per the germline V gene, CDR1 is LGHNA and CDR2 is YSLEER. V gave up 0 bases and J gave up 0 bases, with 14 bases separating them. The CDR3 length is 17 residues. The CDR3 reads CASSQDRIGTLNTEAFF. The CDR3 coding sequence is TGCGCCAGCAGCCAAGATCGCATCGGGACTCTGAACACTGAAGCTTTCTTT.

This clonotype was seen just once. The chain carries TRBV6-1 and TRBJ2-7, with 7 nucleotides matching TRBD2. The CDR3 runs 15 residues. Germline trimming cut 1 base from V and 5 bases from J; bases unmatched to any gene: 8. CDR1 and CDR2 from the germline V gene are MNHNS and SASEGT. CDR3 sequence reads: CASSEEGGRTHEQYF. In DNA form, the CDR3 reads TGTGCCAGCAGTGAAGAGGGCGGGAGAACCCACGAGCAGTACTTC.

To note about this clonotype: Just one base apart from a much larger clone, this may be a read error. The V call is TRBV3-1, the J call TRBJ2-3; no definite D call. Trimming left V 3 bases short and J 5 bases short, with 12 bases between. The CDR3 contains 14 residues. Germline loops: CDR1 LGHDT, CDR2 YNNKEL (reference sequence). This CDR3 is CASSHSRPRDTQYF. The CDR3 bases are TGTGCCAGCAGCCACTCCCGCCCGAGAGATACGCAGTATTTT.

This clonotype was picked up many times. The CDR3 sequence: CASSGRTFGETQYF. The CDR3 nucleotides read TGTGCCAGCAGTGGACGGACATTCGGGGAGACCCAGTACTTC. V is TRBV2 and J is TRBJ2-5; D is possibly TRBD1 (5 bases). The ends were cut back, 4 bases at V and 5 bases at J, with 14 bases in the middle. This CDR3 has 14 amino acids. Germline V CDR1 and CDR2: SNHLY, FYNNEI.

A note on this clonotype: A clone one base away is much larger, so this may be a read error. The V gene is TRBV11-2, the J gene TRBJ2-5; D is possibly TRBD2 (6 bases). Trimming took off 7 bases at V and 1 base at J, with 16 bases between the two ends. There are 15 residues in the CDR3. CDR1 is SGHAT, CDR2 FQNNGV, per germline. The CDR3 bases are TGTGCCAGCACCCGAGGCGGCGGGGCCCAAGAGACCCAGTACTTC. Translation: CASTRGGGAQETQYF.

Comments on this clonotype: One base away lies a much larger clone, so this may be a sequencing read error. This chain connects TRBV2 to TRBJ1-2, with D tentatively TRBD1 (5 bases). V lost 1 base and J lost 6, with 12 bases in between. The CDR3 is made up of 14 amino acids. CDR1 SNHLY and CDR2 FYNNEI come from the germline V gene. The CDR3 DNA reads TGTGCCAGCAGTGAAGGAGCCATCAGGGATGGCTACACCTTC. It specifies CASSEGAIRDGYTF.

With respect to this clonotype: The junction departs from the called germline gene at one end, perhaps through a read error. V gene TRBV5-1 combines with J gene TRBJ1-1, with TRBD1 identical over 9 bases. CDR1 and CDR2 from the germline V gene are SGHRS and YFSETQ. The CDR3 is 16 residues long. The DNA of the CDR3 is TGTGCCAGCAGCGTAGCTCGGACAGGGGCGAACACTGAAACTTTCTTT. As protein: CASSVARTGANTETFF.

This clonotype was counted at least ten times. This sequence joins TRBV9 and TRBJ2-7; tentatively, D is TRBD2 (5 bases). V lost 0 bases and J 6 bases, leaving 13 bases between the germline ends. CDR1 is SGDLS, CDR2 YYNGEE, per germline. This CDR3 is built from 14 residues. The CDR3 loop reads CASSVGGGEGEQYF. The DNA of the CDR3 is TGTGCCAGCAGCGTAGGCGGAGGCGAGGGCGAGCAGTACTTC.

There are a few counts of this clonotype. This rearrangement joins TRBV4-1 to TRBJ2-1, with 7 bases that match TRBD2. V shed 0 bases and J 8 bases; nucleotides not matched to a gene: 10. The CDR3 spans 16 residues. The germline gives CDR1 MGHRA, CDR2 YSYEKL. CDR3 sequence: CASSQEVGLERHEQFF. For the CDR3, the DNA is TGCGCCAGCAGCCAAGAGGTAGGACTAGAACGCCATGAGCAGTTCTTC.

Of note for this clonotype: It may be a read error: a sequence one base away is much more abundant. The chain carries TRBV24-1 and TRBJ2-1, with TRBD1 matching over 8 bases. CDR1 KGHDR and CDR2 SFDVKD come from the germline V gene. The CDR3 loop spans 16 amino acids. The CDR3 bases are TGTGCCACCAGTGATTTGGACAGGGGAGGTTACAATGGGCAGTTCTTC. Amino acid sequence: CATSDLDRGGYNGQFF.

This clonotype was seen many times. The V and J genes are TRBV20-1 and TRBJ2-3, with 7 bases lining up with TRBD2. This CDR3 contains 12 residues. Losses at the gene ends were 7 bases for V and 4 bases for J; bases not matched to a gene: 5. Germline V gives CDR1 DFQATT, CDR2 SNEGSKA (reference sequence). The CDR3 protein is CSGAGNADTQYF. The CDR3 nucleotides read TGCAGTGGAGCGGGAAACGCAGATACGCAGTATTTT.

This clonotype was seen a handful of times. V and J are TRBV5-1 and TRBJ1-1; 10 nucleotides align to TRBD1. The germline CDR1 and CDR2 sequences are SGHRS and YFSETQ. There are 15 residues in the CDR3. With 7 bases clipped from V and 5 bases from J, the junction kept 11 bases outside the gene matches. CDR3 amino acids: CASWDDRGRVTEAFF. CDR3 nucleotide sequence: TGCGCCAGCTGGGACGACAGGGGGCGGGTTACTGAAGCTTTCTTT.

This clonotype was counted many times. CDR3 protein: CASSQGGRPYEQYF. For the CDR3, the DNA is TGTGCCAGCAGCCAAGGAGGCAGGCCCTACGAGCAGTACTTC. This chain links TRBV3-1 with TRBJ2-7; D is uncertain. CDR1 is LGHDT and CDR2 is YNNKEL in the germline V gene (reference sequence). Trimming removed 1 base at V and 2 bases at J, with 9 bases between. CDR3 size: 14 residues.

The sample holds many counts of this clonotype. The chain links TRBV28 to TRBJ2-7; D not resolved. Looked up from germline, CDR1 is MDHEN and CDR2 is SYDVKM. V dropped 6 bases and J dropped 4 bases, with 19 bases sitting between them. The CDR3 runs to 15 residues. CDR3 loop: CASSATDRVIYEQYF. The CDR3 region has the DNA TGTGCCAGCAGCGCCACGGACCGGGTCATATACGAGCAGTACTTC. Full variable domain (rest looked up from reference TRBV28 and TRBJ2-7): DVKVTQSSRYLVKRTGEKVFLECVQDMDHENMFWYRQDPGLGLRLIYFSYDVKMKEKGDIPEGYSVSREKKERFSLILESASTNQTSMYLCASSATDRVIYEQYFGPGTRLTVT.

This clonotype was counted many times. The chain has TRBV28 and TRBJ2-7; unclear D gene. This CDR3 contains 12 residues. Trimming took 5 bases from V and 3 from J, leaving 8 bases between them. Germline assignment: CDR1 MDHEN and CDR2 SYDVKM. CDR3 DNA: TGTGCCAGCAGTATCCGGGTCTACGAGCAGTACTTC. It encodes CASSIRVYEQYF.

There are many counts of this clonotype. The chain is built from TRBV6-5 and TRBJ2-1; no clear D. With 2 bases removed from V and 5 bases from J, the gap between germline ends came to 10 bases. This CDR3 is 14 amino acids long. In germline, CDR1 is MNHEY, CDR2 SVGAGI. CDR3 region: CASSYGENNNEQFF. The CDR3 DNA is TGTGCCAGCAGTTACGGTGAAAACAACAATGAGCAGTTCTTC.

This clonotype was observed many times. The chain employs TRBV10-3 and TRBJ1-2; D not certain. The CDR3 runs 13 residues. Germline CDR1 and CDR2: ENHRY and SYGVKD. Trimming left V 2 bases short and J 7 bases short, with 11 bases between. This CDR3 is CAISEKRGGGYTF. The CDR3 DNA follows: TGTGCCATCAGTGAGAAGAGAGGAGGTGGCTACACCTTC.

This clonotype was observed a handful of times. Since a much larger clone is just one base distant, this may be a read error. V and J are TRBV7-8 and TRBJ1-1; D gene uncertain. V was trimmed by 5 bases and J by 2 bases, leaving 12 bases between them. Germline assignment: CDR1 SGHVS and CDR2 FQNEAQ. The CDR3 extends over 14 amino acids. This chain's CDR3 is CASSPQEPNTEAFF. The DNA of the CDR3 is TGTGCCAGCAGCCCGCAGGAGCCCAACACTGAAGCTTTCTTT.

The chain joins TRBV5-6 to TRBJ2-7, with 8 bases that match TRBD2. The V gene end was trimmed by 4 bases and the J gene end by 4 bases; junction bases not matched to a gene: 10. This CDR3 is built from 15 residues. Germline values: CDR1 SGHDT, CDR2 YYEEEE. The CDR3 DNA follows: TGTGCCAGCAGCCTTGGCCTTAGCGGGGAATACGAGCAGTACTTC. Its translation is CASSLGLSGEYEQYF. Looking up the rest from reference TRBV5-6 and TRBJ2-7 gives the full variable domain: DAGVTQSPTHLIKTRGQQVTLRCSPKSGHDTVSWYQQALGQGPQFIFQYYEEEERQRGNFPDRFSGHQFPNYSSELNVNALLLGDSALYLCASSLGLSGEYEQYFGPGTRLTVT.

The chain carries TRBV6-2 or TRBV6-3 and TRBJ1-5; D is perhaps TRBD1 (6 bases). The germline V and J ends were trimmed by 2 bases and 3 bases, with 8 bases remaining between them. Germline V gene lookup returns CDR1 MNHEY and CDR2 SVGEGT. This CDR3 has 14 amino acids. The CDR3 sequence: CASSYDRFNQPQHF. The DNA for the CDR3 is TGTGCCAGCAGTTACGACAGGTTCAATCAGCCCCAGCATTTT.

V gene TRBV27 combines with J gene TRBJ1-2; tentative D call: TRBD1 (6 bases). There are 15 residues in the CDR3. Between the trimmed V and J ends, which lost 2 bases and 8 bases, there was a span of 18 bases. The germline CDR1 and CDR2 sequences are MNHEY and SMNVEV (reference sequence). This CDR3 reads CASSLNPGQRKGYTF. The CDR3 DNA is TGTGCCAGCAGTTTAAACCCAGGACAGCGTAAGGGCTACACCTTC.

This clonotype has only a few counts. The CDR3 DNA reads TGTGCCAGCAGCTCTATCGGGGGGAATCAGCCCCAGCATTTT. It yields the protein CASSSIGGNQPQHF. V and J are TRBV7-9 and TRBJ1-5; tentative D call: TRBD1 (5 bases). V dropped 4 bases and J dropped 4 bases, with 11 bases sitting between them. There are 14 residues in the CDR3. CDR1 SEHNR and CDR2 FQNEAQ come from the germline V gene (reference sequence). Filled out from reference TRBV7-9 and TRBJ1-5, the complete variable domain reads DTGVSQNPRHKITKRGQNVTFRCDPISEHNRLYWYRQTLGQGPEFLTYFQNEAQLEKSRLLSDRFSAERPKGSFSTLEIQRTEQGDSAMYLCASSSIGGNQPQHFGDGTRLSIL.

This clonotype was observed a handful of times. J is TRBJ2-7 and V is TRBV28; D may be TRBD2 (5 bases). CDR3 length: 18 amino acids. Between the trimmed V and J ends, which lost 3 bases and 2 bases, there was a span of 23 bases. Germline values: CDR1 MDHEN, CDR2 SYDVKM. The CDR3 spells CASSFIRVERASTYEQYF. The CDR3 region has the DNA TGTGCCAGCAGTTTTATTCGGGTGGAGAGGGCTTCTACCTACGAGCAGTACTTC.

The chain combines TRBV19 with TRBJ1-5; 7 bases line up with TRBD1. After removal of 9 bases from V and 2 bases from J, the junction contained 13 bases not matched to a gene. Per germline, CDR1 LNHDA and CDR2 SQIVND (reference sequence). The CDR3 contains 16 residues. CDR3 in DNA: TGTGCCAGGACCCCACTTTATGGACAGGGCAATCAGCCCCAGCATTTT. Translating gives CARTPLYGQGNQPQHF.

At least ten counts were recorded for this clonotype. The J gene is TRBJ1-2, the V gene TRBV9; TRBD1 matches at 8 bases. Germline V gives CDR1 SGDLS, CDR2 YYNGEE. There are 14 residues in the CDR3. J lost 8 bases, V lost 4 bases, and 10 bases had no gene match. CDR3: CASSPTDRGGGYTF. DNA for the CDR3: TGTGCCAGCAGCCCTACTGACAGGGGCGGCGGCTACACCTTC.

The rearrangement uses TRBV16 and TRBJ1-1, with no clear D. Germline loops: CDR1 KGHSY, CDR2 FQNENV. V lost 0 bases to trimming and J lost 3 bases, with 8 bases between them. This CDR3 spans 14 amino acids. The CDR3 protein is CASSQSELYTEAFF. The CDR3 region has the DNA TGTGCCAGCAGCCAATCGGAGCTATACACTGAAGCTTTCTTT.

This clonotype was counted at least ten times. The CDR3 region is CATNKAGGFLYTEAFF. The CDR3 bases are TGTGCCACCAATAAGGCAGGGGGATTTTTGTACACTGAAGCTTTCTTT. The chain employs TRBV28 and TRBJ1-1, with 7 bases matching TRBD1. Germline V lookup: CDR1 MDHEN, CDR2 SYDVKM. V lost 10 bases and J lost 3; bases outside the gene matches: 17. This CDR3 is 16 amino acids long.

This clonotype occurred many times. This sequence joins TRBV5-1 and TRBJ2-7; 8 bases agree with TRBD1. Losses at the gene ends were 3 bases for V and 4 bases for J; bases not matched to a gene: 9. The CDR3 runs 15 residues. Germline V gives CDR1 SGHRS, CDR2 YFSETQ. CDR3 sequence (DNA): TGCGCCAGCAGCTATGGACAGGGAAGGGGGTACGAGCAGTACTTC. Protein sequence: CASSYGQGRGYEQYF.

CDR3 protein: CASSIPGTGEYGYTF. DNA of the CDR3: TGTGCCAGTAGTATTCCCGGGACAGGGGAATATGGCTACACCTTC. The chain employs TRBV19 and TRBJ1-2; 10 bases line up with TRBD1. From germline, CDR1 is LNHDA and CDR2 SQIVND (reference sequence). This CDR3 region has 15 residues. J gave up 5 bases and V 3 bases, and 6 bases lay outside the gene matches.

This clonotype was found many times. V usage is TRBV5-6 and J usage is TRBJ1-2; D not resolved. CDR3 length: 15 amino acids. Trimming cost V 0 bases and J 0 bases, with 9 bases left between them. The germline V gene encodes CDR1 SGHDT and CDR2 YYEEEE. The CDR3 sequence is CASSLANGPNYGYTF. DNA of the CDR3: TGTGCCAGCAGCTTGGCCAATGGACCTAACTATGGCTACACCTTC.

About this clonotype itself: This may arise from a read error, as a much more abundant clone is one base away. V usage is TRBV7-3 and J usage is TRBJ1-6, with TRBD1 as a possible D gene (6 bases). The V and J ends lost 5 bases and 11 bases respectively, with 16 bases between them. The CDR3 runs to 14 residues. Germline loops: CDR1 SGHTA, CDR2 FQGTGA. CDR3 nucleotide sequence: TGTGCCAGCAGCCCCGGACAGCAGAATCCACCCCTCCACTTT. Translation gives CASSPGQQNPPLHF. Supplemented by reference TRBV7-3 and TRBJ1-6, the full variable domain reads GAGVSQTPSNKVTEKGKYVELRCDPISGHTALYWYRQSLGQGPEFLIYFQGTGAADDSGLPNDRFFAVRPEGSVSTLKIQRTERGDSAVYLCASSPGQQNPPLHFGNGTRLTVT.

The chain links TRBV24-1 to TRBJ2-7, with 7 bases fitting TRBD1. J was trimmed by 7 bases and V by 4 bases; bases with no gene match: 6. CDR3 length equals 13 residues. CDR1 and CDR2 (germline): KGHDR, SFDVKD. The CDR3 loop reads CATSDPTGNEQYF. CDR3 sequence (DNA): TGTGCCACCAGTGACCCGACAGGGAATGAGCAGTACTTC.